A single sample gave rise to the 16 T cell receptor beta chains below, sequenced in a study of cytotoxic CD8 clonotypes in ibrutinib-treated CLL. Generated by immunoSEQ multiplex PCR, the TCRdb table keeps only in-frame clones and is missing some. The sample has approximately 92,000 clones, roughly four fifths seen once; the top ten hold 20% to 25%. Sequencing was performed on PBMCs, taken after 24 months of ibrutinib treatment. These receptors all stem from a human donor with chronic lymphocytic leukemia.

In its sample, this clone was seen a few times. The chain carries TRBV19 and TRBJ1-4; TRBD1 agrees at 7 bases. Germline loops: CDR1 LNHDA, CDR2 SQIVND (reference sequence). V was clipped by 6 bases and J by 4 bases; unmatched bases: 8. This CDR3 has 15 residues. CDR3 sequence (DNA): TGTGCCAGTAGACTCGGGACAGTGAATAATGAAAAACTGTTTTTT. It translates to CASRLGTVNNEKLFF. The full variable domain, rest sourced from reference TRBV19 and TRBJ1-4, is DGGITQSPKYLFRKEGQNVTLSCEQNLNHDAMYWYRQDPGQGLRLIYYSQIVNDFQKGDIAEGYSVSREKKESFPLTVTSAQKNPTAFYLCASRLGTVNNEKLFFGSGTQLSVL.

This clone has a handful of counts. This rearrangement joins TRBV6-6 to TRBJ1-5; 10 positions match TRBD1. The CDR3 consists of 15 residues. The V segment lost 6 bases and the J segment 3 bases; nucleotides outside the gene matches: 5. The germline gives CDR1 MNHNY, CDR2 SVGAGI (reference sequence). CDR3 DNA sequence: TGTGCCAGCAGGACGGACAGGGGGTCCAATCAGCCCCAGCATTTT. Translating gives CASRTDRGSNQPQHF.

The chain joins TRBV14 to TRBJ1-3, with TRBD1 as a possible D gene (6 bases). The CDR3 covers 15 residues. V gave up 1 base and J gave up 2 bases, with 9 bases separating them. Germline lookup yields CDR1 SGHDN and CDR2 FVKESK. The CDR3: CASSQATGPGNTIYF. In DNA, the CDR3 is TGTGCCAGCAGCCAAGCGACAGGACCTGGAAACACCATATATTTT. The variable domain in full, with the rest retrieved from reference TRBV14 and TRBJ1-3, is EAGVTQFPSHSVIEKGQTVTLRCDPISGHDNLYWYRRVMGKEIKFLLHFVKESKQDESGMPNNRFLAERTGGTYSTLKVQPAELEDSGVYFCASSQATGPGNTIYFGEGSWLTVV.

This chain links TRBV27 with TRBJ2-7; 10 nucleotides align to TRBD2. After removal of 3 bases from V and 5 bases from J, the junction contained 7 bases not matched to a gene. Looked up from germline, CDR1 is MNHEY and CDR2 is SMNVEV (reference sequence). The CDR3 has 15 amino acids. The CDR3 protein is CASSFGLAGVNEQYF. DNA for the CDR3: TGTGCCAGCAGTTTCGGGCTAGCGGGAGTAAACGAGCAGTACTTC.

V and J are TRBV30 and TRBJ2-5; 13 nucleotides match TRBD2. The CDR3 is made up of 17 amino acids. The V gene end was trimmed by 4 bases and the J gene end by 2 bases; junction bases not matched to a gene: 10. CDR1 and CDR2 (germline): GTSNPN, SVGIG (reference sequence). CDR3 sequence: CAWTRGGTSGAQETQYF. CDR3 in DNA: TGTGCCTGGACCCGAGGGGGGACTAGCGGGGCTCAAGAGACCCAGTACTTC.

The rearrangement links TRBV2 to TRBJ2-3, with 10 bases fitting TRBD2. Germline CDR1 reads SNHLY; CDR2 reads FYNNEI. The CDR3 runs to 15 residues. J lost 2 bases, V lost 3 bases, and 2 bases had no gene match. CDR3 in DNA: TGTGCCAGCAGTGAGAGCGGGAGGGTCACAGATACGCAGTATTTT. Translation gives CASSESGRVTDTQYF.

The chain couples TRBV10-3 to TRBJ2-7; 8 nucleotides line up with TRBD2. Germline V gene sequence: CDR1 ENHRY, CDR2 SYGVKD. After removal of 6 bases from V and 5 bases from J, the junction contained 6 bases not matched to a gene. This CDR3 contains 13 residues. The CDR3 spells CAIRSATSDEQYF. The CDR3 DNA reads TGTGCCATCAGATCCGCGACTAGCGACGAGCAGTACTTC.

This sequence joins TRBV5-1 and TRBJ2-4; tentatively, D is TRBD1 or TRBD2 (6 bases each). The V gene's germline CDR1 is SGHRS and CDR2 YFSETQ. V lost 4 bases to trimming and J lost 0 bases, with 14 bases between them. The CDR3 runs 16 residues. The CDR3 protein is CASSPRGGEAKNIQYF. The CDR3 coding sequence is TGCGCCAGCAGCCCCAGGGGAGGAGAAGCCAAAAACATTCAGTACTTC.

The sample holds one count of this clone. The CDR3 region has the DNA TGTGCCAGTAGTATCCGGGACAGGCCACGAGGCTACACCTTC. It encodes CASSIRDRPRGYTF. The chain is built from TRBV19 and TRBJ1-2; 8 positions agree with TRBD1. This CDR3 spans 14 amino acids. Germline-derived CDR1 and CDR2 are LNHDA and SQIVND (reference sequence). V was clipped by 3 bases and J by 8 bases; unmatched bases: 8.

The chain employs TRBV7-2 and TRBJ2-7; 8 nucleotides match TRBD2. The CDR3 runs 16 residues. After removal of 2 bases from V and 7 bases from J, the junction contained 13 bases not matched to a gene. From germline, CDR1 is SGHTA and CDR2 FQGNSA. CDR3 DNA: TGTGCCAGCAGCTTAATGACGGGGACGGGAGGGCTGGAGCAGTACTTC. This translates into CASSLMTGTGGLEQYF. The entire variable domain, with the rest obtained from reference TRBV7-2 and TRBJ2-7, is as follows: GAGVSQSPSNKVTEKGKDVELRCDPISGHTALYWYRQSLGQGLEFLIYFQGNSAPDKSGLPSDRFSAERTGGSVSTLTIQRTQQEDSAVYLCASSLMTGTGGLEQYFGPGTRLTVT.

The rearrangement links TRBV30 to TRBJ1-5, with 11 nucleotides matching TRBD1. CDR3 size: 15 residues. In germline, CDR1 is GTSNPN, CDR2 SVGIG (reference sequence). The V and J ends lost 5 bases and 5 bases, in that order; junction bases with no gene match: 8. The CDR3 sequence: CAWGSGQGAHQPQHF. The DNA for the CDR3 is TGTGCCTGGGGGTCAGGACAGGGGGCTCATCAGCCCCAGCATTTT.

This chain joins TRBV10-3 and TRBJ2-1; D is possibly TRBD2 (6 bases). The V gene lost 2 bases and the J gene lost 6 bases, with 17 bases spanning the gap. Per the germline V gene, CDR1 is ENHRY and CDR2 is SYGVKD. The CDR3 is made up of 16 amino acids. The CDR3 protein is CAISERGGMGPNEQFF. The CDR3, as DNA: TGTGCCATCAGTGAGCGAGGCGGGATGGGCCCCAATGAGCAGTTCTTC.

The rearrangement joins TRBV6-1 to TRBJ2-7; 10 positions match TRBD1. Germline-derived CDR1 and CDR2 are MNHNS and SASEGT. The V segment lost 3 bases and the J segment 4 bases; nucleotides outside the gene matches: 6. The CDR3 runs 15 residues. This chain's CDR3 is CASSEFPGQGYEQYF. For the CDR3, the DNA is TGTGCCAGCAGTGAGTTCCCGGGACAGGGGTACGAGCAGTACTTC.

The chain is built from TRBV9 and TRBJ2-4, with D tentatively TRBD2 (7 bases). Looked up from germline, CDR1 is SGDLS and CDR2 is YYNGEE. CDR3 length: 14 amino acids. Trimming cost V 4 bases and J 6 bases, with 14 bases left between them. CDR3 DNA sequence: TGTGCCAGCAGCCTGGAGGGAGGGGGAAACATTCAGTACTTC. Its protein is CASSLEGGGNIQYF.

CDR3 in DNA: TGTGCCAGCAGCCCTCAGACTAGCGGGAGAGGGGAGCAGTTCTTC. It specifies CASSPQTSGRGEQFF. The chain employs TRBV11-2 and TRBJ2-1; 12 bases map to TRBD2. The CDR3 covers 15 residues. Germline V gene lookup returns CDR1 SGHAT and CDR2 FQNNGV. V dropped 5 bases and J dropped 10; count of bases not matched to a gene: 9.

The chain couples TRBV9 to TRBJ2-7, with 9 bases identical to TRBD1. The germline CDR1 and CDR2 sequences are SGDLS and YYNGEE. This CDR3 is built from 14 residues. J was trimmed by 6 bases and V by 0 bases; bases with no gene match: 4. CDR3 sequence (DNA): TGTGCCAGCAGCGTAGTGGGACAGGGTTCCGAGCAGTACTTC. Translated, it gives CASSVVGQGSEQYF.